Following are 12 T cell receptor beta chains from one sample sequenced in a study of PD-1 blockade in classical Hodgkin lymphoma. Some clones are missing from TCRdb's copy, which holds only in-frame ones; the method was immunoSEQ multiplex PCR. The sample lists approximately 98,000 clones; roughly nine tenths were seen once. Brentuximab vedotin exposure varied among the patients, all of whom had relapsed after autologous stem cell transplantation. The material sequenced was peripheral blood mononuclear cells (PBMCs), taken before the second cycle of nivolumab. Receptor source: a human donor with classical Hodgkin lymphoma.

The genes are TRBV4-1 and TRBJ1-4; D is ambiguous. This CDR3 has 13 amino acids. The germline gives CDR1 MGHRA, CDR2 YSYEKL. Trimming stripped 6 bases from V and 4 bases from J, with 9 bases between. CDR3 DNA: TGCGCCAGCAGTCGAATCATTAATGAAAAACTGTTTTTT. Protein product: CASSRIINEKLFF.

This chain joins TRBV27 and TRBJ2-3, with D perhaps TRBD1 or TRBD2 (7 bases each). The CDR3 is 13 residues long. Germline V lookup: CDR1 MNHEY, CDR2 SMNVEV (reference sequence). V was trimmed by 6 bases and J by 6 bases, leaving 13 bases between them. CDR3 coding DNA: TGTGCCAGCAGGCAGGGGGGGTGGGATACGCAGTATTTT. It is translated as CASRQGGWDTQYF.

The chain has TRBV7-9 and TRBJ1-1; D is uncertain. Germline assignment: CDR1 SEHNR and CDR2 FQNEAQ (reference sequence). V dropped 2 bases and J dropped 4 bases, with 26 bases sitting between them. The CDR3 extends over 19 amino acids. As DNA, the CDR3 is TGTGCCAGCAGCTTACCACCCGGGCCACTGCGAATAGGGAGCACTGAAGCTTTCTTT. This encodes CASSLPPGPLRIGSTEAFF.

The rearrangement joins TRBV30 to TRBJ1-2; possible D gene TRBD1, 6 bases. The CDR3 is made up of 14 amino acids. Germline CDR1 GTSNPN, CDR2 SVGIG (reference sequence). The V gene lost 2 bases and the J gene lost 4 bases, with 14 bases spanning the gap. CDR3 bases: TGTGCCTGGAGTACCCCAGGACAGTTCTATGGCTACACCTTC. This translates into CAWSTPGQFYGYTF.

The chain couples TRBV6-6 to TRBJ1-5, with 7 bases aligning to TRBD1. The CDR3 covers 14 residues. V lost 4 bases and J lost 2; bases outside the gene matches: 2. Germline lookup yields CDR1 MNHNY and CDR2 SVGAGI (reference sequence). In nucleotides, the CDR3 is TGTGCCAGCAGTTCCCAGGGGGGCAATCAGCCCCAGCATTTT. Protein product: CASSSQGGNQPQHF.

V usage is TRBV4-3 and J usage is TRBJ2-3, with TRBD2 identical over 9 bases. The CDR3 runs to 18 residues. The V gene's germline CDR1 is LGHNA and CDR2 YSLEER. Losses at the gene ends were 2 bases for V and 4 bases for J; bases not matched to a gene: 13. CDR3 sequence reads: CASSQWDSWTSEADTQYF. CDR3 nucleotides: TGCGCCAGCAGCCAATGGGACAGCTGGACTAGCGAGGCAGATACGCAGTATTTT.

This chain uses TRBV21-1 with TRBJ1-2. TRBV21-1 is flagged as a pseudogene. The CDR3 covers 13 residues. For the CDR3, the DNA is TGTGCCAGCACCTCTCACGAGGGTGGTGGCTACACCTTC. Residues: CASTSHEGGGYTF.

The gene calls are TRBV11-3 and TRBJ1-1, with D possibly matching TRBD1 (5 bases). CDR3 size: 16 residues. The V end was cut by 5 bases, the J end by 4 bases, with 20 bases between. Germline V gene data show CDR1 as SGHNT and CDR2 as YENEEA. The CDR3, as DNA: TGTGCCAGCAGCCTCGAGGACATTAAAGGGAGCACTGAAGCTTTCTTT. Its translation: CASSLEDIKGSTEAFF.

V gene TRBV7-6 combines with J gene TRBJ1-1; D ambiguous. The germline gives CDR1 SGHVS, CDR2 FNYEAQ. The CDR3 totals 13 residues. The V end lost 2 bases, the J end lost 0 bases, and 4 bases lay between the germline ends. The chain's CDR3 is CASSLTVNTEAFF. The CDR3 DNA reads TGTGCCAGCAGCTTAACGGTGAACACTGAAGCTTTCTTT.

V is TRBV5-1 and J is TRBJ2-7; no firm D call. The germline V and J ends were trimmed by 4 bases and 5 bases, with 16 bases remaining between them. CDR1 is SGHRS, CDR2 YFSETQ, per germline. The CDR3 is 14 amino acids. The CDR3 DNA reads as TGCGCCAGCAGCAGTGACGGAGCAGGTAACGAGCAGTACTTC. Translating gives CASSSDGAGNEQYF.

CDR3 sequence (DNA): TGTGCCAGCAAGTGGGCATACACAGATACGCAGTATTTT. Residues: CASKWAYTDTQYF. This chain joins TRBV7-9 and TRBJ2-3; D uncertain. Germline V CDR1 and CDR2: SEHNR, FQNEAQ (reference sequence). The V and J ends lost 7 bases and 2 bases respectively, with 10 bases between them. This CDR3 is 13 amino acids long. Looking up the rest from reference TRBV7-9 and TRBJ2-3 gives the full variable domain: DTGVSQNPRHKITKRGQNVTFRCDPISEHNRLYWYRQTLGQGPEFLTYFQNEAQLEKSRLLSDRFSAERPKGSFSTLEIQRTEQGDSAMYLCASKWAYTDTQYFGPGTRLTVL.

This clone was picked up a small number of times. A far larger clone is just one base off, so this is likely a read error. At the DNA level, this CDR3 is encoded by other sequences in the same sample as well. The chain is built from TRBV6-1 and TRBJ2-5, with 8 bases aligning to TRBD2. Germline loops: CDR1 MNHNS, CDR2 SASEGT. V dropped 3 bases and J dropped 9; count of bases not matched to a gene: 12. The CDR3 spans 15 residues. The CDR3 nucleotides are TGTGCCAGCAGTGAGGATCCGGGACTAGACTCCCCCCAGTACTTC. Its protein is CASSEDPGLDSPQYF.